One and the same sample provided the 17 T cell receptor beta chains below, sequenced in a study of cytomegalovirus exposure and HLA in healthy donors. The PCR employed 60 Vbeta primers together with 13 Jbeta primers. The table came from immunoSEQ multiplex PCR; TCRdb's copy has only in-frame clones and leaves some out. Its table lists roughly 120,000 clones. The specimen was PBMCs. The receptors come from a man between 25 and 39 years old in good health and CMV-seronegative.

The rearrangement joins TRBV6-1 to TRBJ1-1, with 9 bases that match TRBD1. The CDR3 is 14 amino acids. Trimming cost V 4 bases and J 3 bases; bases outside gene matches: 3. Germline V gene sequence: CDR1 MNHNS, CDR2 SASEGT. CDR3 sequence: CASSVDRGDTEAFF. The CDR3 DNA sequence: TGTGCCAGCAGTGTTGACAGGGGGGACACTGAAGCTTTCTTT.

This chain joins TRBV5-1 and TRBJ2-5, with TRBD2 identical over 11 bases. The CDR3 consists of 18 residues. J lost 5 bases, V lost 0 bases, and 12 bases had no gene match. Germline-derived CDR1 and CDR2 are SGHRS and YFSETQ. CDR3 sequence (DNA): TGCGCCAGCAGCTTGGAGGGGAATAGCGGGAGGGCCGGGGAGACCCAGTACTTC. As protein: CASSLEGNSGRAGETQYF. Supplemented by reference TRBV5-1 and TRBJ2-5, the full variable domain reads KAGVTQTPRYLIKTRGQQVTLSCSPISGHRSVSWYQQTPGQGLQFLFEYFSETQRNKGNFPGRFSGRQFSNSRSEMNVSTLELGDSALYLCASSLEGNSGRAGETQYFGPGTRLLVL.

V is TRBV5-6 and J is TRBJ1-2; D gene ambiguous. The CDR3 has 15 residues. The germline CDR1 and CDR2 sequences are SGHDT and YYEEEE. Trimming removed 5 bases from V and 3 bases from J, with 17 bases in between. The CDR3 protein is CASSLKTGSDYGYTF. CDR3 bases: TGTGCCAGCAGTTTAAAGACGGGAAGCGACTATGGCTACACCTTC.

For this clone: Different DNA sequences within this sample yield the same CDR3. The V and J genes are TRBV18 and TRBJ2-5; TRBD1 is a possible D gene (5 bases). Germline V CDR1 and CDR2: KGHSH, LQKENI. The CDR3 has 14 residues. V gave up 6 bases and J gave up 0 bases, with 11 bases separating them. The CDR3 here is CASSPQGNQETQYF. The CDR3 DNA follows: TGTGCCAGCTCCCCGCAGGGCAACCAAGAGACCCAGTACTTC.

The chain carries TRBV7-8 and TRBJ1-1; 7 nucleotides match TRBD1. The CDR3 consists of 15 residues. The V gene end was trimmed by 4 bases and the J gene end by 0 bases; junction bases not matched to a gene: 5. The germline gives CDR1 SGHVS, CDR2 FQNEAQ. CDR3 sequence (DNA): TGTGCCAGCAGCTGGAGTACAGGGGTGAACACTGAAGCTTTCTTT. This gives the protein CASSWSTGVNTEAFF.

The V call is TRBV7-2, the J call TRBJ2-7, with D possibly being TRBD1 (6 bases). The germline V gene encodes CDR1 SGHTA and CDR2 FQGNSA. The CDR3 length is 19 residues. The V gene lost 5 bases and the J gene lost 4 bases, with 30 bases spanning the gap. The DNA for the CDR3 is TGTGCCAGCAGCCTCGGGACATCGGCCTATCGAACGGGCCGTTACGAGCAGTACTTC. Residues: CASSLGTSAYRTGRYEQYF.

The chain combines TRBV7-3 with TRBJ2-1; 7 positions match TRBD1. Losses at the gene ends were 3 bases for V and 4 bases for J; bases not matched to a gene: 6. Germline V lookup: CDR1 SGHTA, CDR2 FQGTGA. The CDR3 spans 15 residues. The CDR3 DNA reads TGTGCCAGCAGCTTTTCTCCGGACAGGTACAATGAGCAGTTCTTC. Translating gives CASSFSPDRYNEQFF.

CDR3 protein: CASSESRGSGRGVEQFF. DNA of the CDR3: TGTGCCAGCAGTGAATCCCGGGGTAGCGGGAGGGGTGTAGAGCAGTTCTTC. The chain is built from TRBV25-1 and TRBJ2-1; 11 bases match TRBD2. After removal of 1 base from V and 10 bases from J, the junction contained 12 bases not matched to a gene. Germline V gives CDR1 MGHDK, CDR2 SYGVNS. CDR3 length: 17 residues.

This rearrangement joins TRBV6-4 to TRBJ2-1; 10 positions agree with TRBD2. Trimming took 6 bases from V and 7 from J; bases not matched to a gene: 12. The germline V gene has CDR1 MRHNA and CDR2 SNTAGT. The CDR3 is 16 residues long. CDR3 region: CASSPQASGSENEQFF. For the CDR3, the DNA is TGTGCCAGCAGCCCCCAGGCTAGCGGGAGTGAGAATGAGCAGTTCTTC.

The rearrangement uses TRBV4-1 and TRBJ1-1, with a tentative D call TRBD1 (6 bases). The CDR3 extends over 15 amino acids. Germline assignment: CDR1 MGHRA and CDR2 YSYEKL. V was pared by 2 bases and J by 1 base, with 11 bases between. The CDR3 spells CASSQRGTRNTEAFF. The DNA of the CDR3 is TGCGCCAGCAGCCAAAGGGGGACAAGGAACACTGAAGCTTTCTTT.

The chain is built from TRBV5-5 and TRBJ1-4; D unclear. Germline V lookup: CDR1 SGHKS, CDR2 YYEKEE (reference sequence). V lost 0 bases and J 7 bases, leaving 13 bases between the germline ends. The length of the CDR3 is 15 residues. For the CDR3, the DNA is TGTGCCAGCAGCTTGGAGGCGGTCTGGGTTGAAAAACTGTTTTTT. It translates to CASSLEAVWVEKLFF.

The rearrangement uses TRBV2 and TRBJ1-2, with D perhaps TRBD1 (5 bases). The germline gives CDR1 SNHLY, CDR2 FYNNEI. This CDR3 spans 16 amino acids. Trimming stripped 9 bases from V and 2 bases from J, with 22 bases between. The CDR3 protein is CARGEAGYIDNYGYTF. For the CDR3, the DNA is TGTGCCAGAGGGGAAGCAGGGTACATTGACAACTATGGCTACACCTTC. The variable domain in full, completed from reference TRBV2 and TRBJ1-2, reads EPEVTQTPSHQVTQMGQEVILRCVPISNHLYFYWYRQILGQKVEFLVSFYNNEISEKSEIFDDQFSVERPDGSNFTLKIRSTKLEDSAMYFCARGEAGYIDNYGYTFGSGTRLTVV.

This sequence joins TRBV7-2 and TRBJ2-5; possibly TRBD2 for D (5 bases). Germline V gene sequence: CDR1 SGHTA, CDR2 FQGNSA. The length of the CDR3 is 15 residues. Trimming stripped 6 bases from V and 2 bases from J, with 16 bases between. This CDR3 is CASSRASSGQETQYF. CDR3 bases: TGTGCCAGCAGTCGCGCGTCCAGCGGACAAGAGACCCAGTACTTC.

J is TRBJ1-2 and V is TRBV7-6; D is perhaps TRBD1 (6 bases). V lost 0 bases and J 4 bases, leaving 9 bases between the germline ends. The CDR3 consists of 14 residues. From germline, CDR1 is SGHVS and CDR2 FNYEAQ. The CDR3 DNA reads as TGTGCCAGCAGCTTAGCCGGGACACGCTATGGCTACACCTTC. Encoded protein: CASSLAGTRYGYTF.

The J gene is TRBJ1-2, the V gene TRBV2; D unclear. Trimming took off 4 bases at V and 4 bases at J, with 7 bases between the two ends. Germline CDR1 SNHLY, CDR2 FYNNEI. CDR3 length equals 12 residues. For the CDR3, the DNA is TGTGCCAGCAGTGCGGGTCTCTATGGCTACACCTTC. It encodes CASSAGLYGYTF.

The chain combines TRBV9 with TRBJ1-1; TRBD1 is a possible D gene (5 bases). This CDR3 has 13 amino acids. CDR1 SGDLS and CDR2 YYNGEE come from the germline V gene. The ends were cut back, 0 bases at V and 10 bases at J, with 13 bases in the middle. The CDR3 DNA reads TGTGCCAGCAGCGTAGACCCGGGGGGTGGAGCTTTCTTT. It translates to CASSVDPGGGAFF. Looking up the rest from reference TRBV9 and TRBJ1-1 gives the full variable domain: DSGVTQTPKHLITATGQRVTLRCSPRSGDLSVYWYQQSLDQGLQFLIQYYNGEERAKGNILERFSAQQFPDLHSELNLSSLELGDSALYFCASSVDPGGGAFFGQGTRLTVV.

The V and J genes are TRBV28 and TRBJ2-5; maybe TRBD2 (6 bases). The CDR3 is 13 residues long. V lost 5 bases, J lost 7 bases, and 14 bases lay in between. Germline V gene lookup returns CDR1 MDHEN and CDR2 SYDVKM. CDR3 loop: CASSDYLRGTQYF. Here the CDR3 DNA reads TGTGCCAGCAGTGACTACCTGCGGGGGACCCAGTACTTC.